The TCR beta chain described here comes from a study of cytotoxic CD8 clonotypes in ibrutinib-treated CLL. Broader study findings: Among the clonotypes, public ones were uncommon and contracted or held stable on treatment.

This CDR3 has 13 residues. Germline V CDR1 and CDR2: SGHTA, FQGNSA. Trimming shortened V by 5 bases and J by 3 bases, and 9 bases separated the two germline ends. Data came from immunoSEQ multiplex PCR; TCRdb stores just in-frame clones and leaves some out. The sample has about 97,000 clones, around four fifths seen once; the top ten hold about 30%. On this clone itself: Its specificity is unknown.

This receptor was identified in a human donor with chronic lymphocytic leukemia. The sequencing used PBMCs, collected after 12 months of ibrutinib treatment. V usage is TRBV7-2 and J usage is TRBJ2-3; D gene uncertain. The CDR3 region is CASSEYRTDTQYF. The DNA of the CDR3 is TGTGCCAGCAGCGAATATCGAACAGATACGCAGTATTTT.